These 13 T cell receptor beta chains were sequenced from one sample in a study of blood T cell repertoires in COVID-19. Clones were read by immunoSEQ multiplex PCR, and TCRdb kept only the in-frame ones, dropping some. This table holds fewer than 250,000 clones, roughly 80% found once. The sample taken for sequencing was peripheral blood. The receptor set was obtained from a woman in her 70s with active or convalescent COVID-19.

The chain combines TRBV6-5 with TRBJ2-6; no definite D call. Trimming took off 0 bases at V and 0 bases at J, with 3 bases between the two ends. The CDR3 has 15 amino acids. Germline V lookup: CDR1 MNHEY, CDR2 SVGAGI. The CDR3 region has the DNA TGTGCCAGCAGTTACTCGAGCTCTGGGGCCAACGTCCTGACTTTC. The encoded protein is CASSYSSSGANVLTF.

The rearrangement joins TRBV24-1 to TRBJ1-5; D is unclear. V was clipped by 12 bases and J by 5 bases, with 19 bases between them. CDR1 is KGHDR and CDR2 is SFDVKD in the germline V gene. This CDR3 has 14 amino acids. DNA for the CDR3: TGTGCCGGACCGTGGTGGGGAGATGATCAGCCCCAGCATTTT. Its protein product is CAGPWWGDDQPQHF.

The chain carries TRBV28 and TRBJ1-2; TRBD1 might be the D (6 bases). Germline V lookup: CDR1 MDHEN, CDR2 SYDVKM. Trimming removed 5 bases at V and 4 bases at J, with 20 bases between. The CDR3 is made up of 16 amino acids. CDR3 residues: CASSLQGLSPVYGYTF. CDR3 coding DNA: TGTGCCAGCAGTCTACAGGGCCTAAGCCCTGTCTATGGCTACACCTTC.

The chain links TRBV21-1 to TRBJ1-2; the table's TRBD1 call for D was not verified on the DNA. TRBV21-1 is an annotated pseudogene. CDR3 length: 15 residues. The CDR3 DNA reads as TGTGCCAGCCAAATCCCAAACAGGGACAACTATGGCTACACCTTC. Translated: CASQIPNRDNYGYTF.

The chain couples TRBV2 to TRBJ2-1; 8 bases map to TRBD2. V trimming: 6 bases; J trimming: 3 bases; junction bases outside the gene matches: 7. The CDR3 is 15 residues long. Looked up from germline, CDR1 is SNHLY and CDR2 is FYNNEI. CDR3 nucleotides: TGTGCCAGCAGGCAGGACGGGAGGGTCTACAATGAGCAGTTCTTC. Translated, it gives CASRQDGRVYNEQFF.

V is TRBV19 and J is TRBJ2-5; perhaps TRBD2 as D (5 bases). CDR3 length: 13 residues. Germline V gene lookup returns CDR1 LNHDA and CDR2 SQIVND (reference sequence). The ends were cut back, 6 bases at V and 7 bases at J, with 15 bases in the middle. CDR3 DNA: TGTGCCAGTAGCCTTAGTTCCGGAGGGACCCAGTACTTC. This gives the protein CASSLSSGGTQYF.

CDR3 nucleotides: TGTGCCAGTAGCAACGGACAGACCAATCAGCCCCAGCATTTT. Translation gives CASSNGQTNQPQHF. V usage is TRBV19 and J usage is TRBJ1-5; tentatively, D is TRBD1 (6 bases). The CDR3 runs to 14 residues. V lost 6 bases and J 3 bases, leaving 12 bases between the germline ends. CDR1 and CDR2 from the germline V gene are LNHDA and SQIVND (reference sequence).

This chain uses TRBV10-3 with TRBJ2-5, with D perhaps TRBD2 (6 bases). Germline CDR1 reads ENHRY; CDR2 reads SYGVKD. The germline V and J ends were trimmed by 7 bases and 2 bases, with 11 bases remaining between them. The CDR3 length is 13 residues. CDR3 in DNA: TGTGCCATCACCCGGGACTTACAAGAGACCCAGTACTTC. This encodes CAITRDLQETQYF.

The CDR3 bases are TGCGCCAGCAGTGGAACAGGGGGCAATCAGCCCCAGCATTTT. This gives the protein CASSGTGGNQPQHF. This rearrangement joins TRBV10-2 to TRBJ1-5; 7 bases are a match to TRBD1. The CDR3 is 14 residues long. The germline gives CDR1 WSHSY, CDR2 SAAADI. V trimming: 4 bases; J trimming: 2 bases; junction bases outside the gene matches: 2.

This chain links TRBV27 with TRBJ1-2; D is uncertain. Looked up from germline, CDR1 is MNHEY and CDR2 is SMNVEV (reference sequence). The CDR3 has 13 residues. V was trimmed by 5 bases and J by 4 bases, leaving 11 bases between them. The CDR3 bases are TGTGCCAGCAGTCAAACAGATTTCTATGGCTACACCTTC. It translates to CASSQTDFYGYTF.

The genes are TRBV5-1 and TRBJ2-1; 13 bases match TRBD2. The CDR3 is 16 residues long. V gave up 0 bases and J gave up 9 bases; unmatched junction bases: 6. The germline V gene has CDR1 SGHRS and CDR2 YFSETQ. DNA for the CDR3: TGCGCCAGCAGCTTGGAAGGGACTAGCGGGATTGGTGAGCAGTTCTTC. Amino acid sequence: CASSLEGTSGIGEQFF.

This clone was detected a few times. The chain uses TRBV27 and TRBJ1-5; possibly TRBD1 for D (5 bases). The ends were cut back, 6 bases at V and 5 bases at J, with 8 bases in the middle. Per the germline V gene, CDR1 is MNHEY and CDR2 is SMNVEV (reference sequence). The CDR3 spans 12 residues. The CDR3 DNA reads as TGTGCCAGCAGGGCGGGGGATCAGCCCCAGCATTTT. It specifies CASRAGDQPQHF.

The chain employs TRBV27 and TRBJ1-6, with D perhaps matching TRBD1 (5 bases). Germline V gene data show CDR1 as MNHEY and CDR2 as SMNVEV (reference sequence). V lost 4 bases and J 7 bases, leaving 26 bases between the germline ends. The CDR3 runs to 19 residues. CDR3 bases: TGTGCCAGCAGTTCACTCACCGGCCTCGGACATCAACTCAATTCACCCCTCCACTTT. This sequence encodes CASSSLTGLGHQLNSPLHF.